Presented here are 27 T cell receptor beta chains from one specimen sequenced in a study of T cells in localized non-small cell lung cancer. Only in-frame clones appear in the TCRdb table, and some are missing; sequencing was by immunoSEQ multiplex PCR. The repertoire includes more than 1,000 clones, 15% to 20% of them detected once, and roughly 13% sits in the top ten. Source: normal lung tissue next to the tumor, taken before any cancer treatment. Receptors were obtained from a man aged 40 to 75 with stage II lung adenocarcinoma.

This clone turned up a few times. This chain connects TRBV7-2 to TRBJ1-1; TRBD1 is a possible D gene (5 bases). Germline loops: CDR1 SGHTA, CDR2 FQGNSA. CDR3 length: 13 residues. V was cut by 2 bases and J by 8 bases, with 12 bases left in between. This CDR3 is CASSLTLAGEAFF. The CDR3 region has the DNA TGTGCCAGCAGCTTAACGTTGGCAGGGGAAGCTTTCTTT.

This clone appeared a few times. The V gene is TRBV19, the J gene TRBJ1-5, with D perhaps matching TRBD1 (6 bases). Trimming cost V 6 bases and J 5 bases, with 14 bases left between them. Germline CDR1 reads LNHDA; CDR2 reads SQIVND (reference sequence). The CDR3 is made up of 14 amino acids. The CDR3 DNA reads as TGTGCCAGTAGCCTACAGGGAAGCGATCAGCCCCAGCATTTT. Its translation is CASSLQGSDQPQHF.

This clone showed up just a few times. V usage is TRBV6-8 and J usage is TRBJ1-4; D perhaps matches TRBD1 (5 bases). The V gene lost 5 bases and the J gene lost 5 bases, with 9 bases spanning the gap. This CDR3 is 13 amino acids long. CDR1 is MNHGY, CDR2 SAAAGT, per germline. This CDR3 is CASSQGINEKLFF. The CDR3 DNA sequence: TGTGCCAGCAGTCAGGGCATAAATGAAAAACTGTTTTTT.

This clone was counted a few times. The V and J genes are TRBV19 and TRBJ2-2; D is unclear. CDR3 length: 14 amino acids. The V and J ends lost 5 bases and 1 base respectively, with 8 bases between them. Germline V gene sequence: CDR1 LNHDA, CDR2 SQIVND (reference sequence). The CDR3 loop is CASSLQLNTGELFF. Here the CDR3 DNA reads TGTGCCAGTAGTCTTCAGTTGAACACCGGGGAGCTGTTTTTT. The full variable domain, its missing parts supplied by reference TRBV19 and TRBJ2-2, is DGGITQSPKYLFRKEGQNVTLSCEQNLNHDAMYWYRQDPGQGLRLIYYSQIVNDFQKGDIAEGYSVSREKKESFPLTVTSAQKNPTAFYLCASSLQLNTGELFFGEGSRLTVL.

This clone appeared a few times. The chain carries TRBV6-8 and TRBJ1-1; 7 positions agree with TRBD1. Germline loops: CDR1 MNHGY, CDR2 SAAAGT. CDR3 length equals 15 residues. V trimming: 6 bases; J trimming: 1 base; junction bases outside the gene matches: 8. The CDR3 reads CASRVLQGWNTEAFF. The DNA for the CDR3 is TGTGCCAGCAGAGTACTACAGGGGTGGAACACTGAAGCTTTCTTT.

By its share, this clone is medium-sized (0.01 to 0.1%). The chain links TRBV11-3 to TRBJ2-5; TRBD2 agrees at 9 bases. The CDR3 has 15 residues. Germline CDR1 reads SGHNT; CDR2 reads YENEEA. V dropped 0 bases and J dropped 7; count of bases not matched to a gene: 6. The CDR3 here is CASSLEASGAGTQYF. The CDR3 coding sequence is TGTGCCAGCAGCTTAGAGGCTAGCGGGGCGGGGACCCAGTACTTC.

The chain recombines TRBV7-7 with TRBJ2-7; TRBD1 agrees at 7 bases. The V and J ends lost 0 bases and 3 bases, in that order; junction bases with no gene match: 5. Germline CDR1 is SSHAT and CDR2 is FNYEAQ (reference sequence). This CDR3 region has 15 residues. The CDR3 bases are TGTGCCAGCAGCTTAGCCGTGGGACAGATCTACGAGCAGTACTTC. It translates to CASSLAVGQIYEQYF. The whole variable domain, filled in from reference TRBV7-7 and TRBJ2-7, reads GAGVSQSPRYKVTKRGQDVTLRCDPISSHATLYWYQQALGQGPEFLTYFNYEAQPDKSGLPSDRFSAERPEGSISTLTIQRTEQRDSAMYRCASSLAVGQIYEQYFGPGTRLTVT.

This chain connects TRBV19 to TRBJ2-2; 11 bases agree with TRBD2. The CDR3 covers 16 residues. After removal of 7 bases from V and 6 bases from J, the junction contained 10 bases not matched to a gene. Germline CDR1 and CDR2: LNHDA and SQIVND (reference sequence). CDR3 loop: CASTSRSGRAPGELFF. The CDR3 nucleotides read TGTGCCAGTACCTCCCGTAGCGGGAGGGCCCCCGGGGAGCTGTTTTTT. Full variable domain (missing parts from reference TRBV19 and TRBJ2-2): DGGITQSPKYLFRKEGQNVTLSCEQNLNHDAMYWYRQDPGQGLRLIYYSQIVNDFQKGDIAEGYSVSREKKESFPLTVTSAQKNPTAFYLCASTSRSGRAPGELFFGEGSRLTVL.

This clone has just a few counts. The chain combines TRBV9 with TRBJ2-3; D gene ambiguous. Germline V gene sequence: CDR1 SGDLS, CDR2 YYNGEE. CDR3 length: 15 residues. The ends were cut back, 3 bases at V and 3 bases at J, with 14 bases in the middle. Here the CDR3 DNA reads TGTGCCAGCAGCGGAACGGACGGATTGACAGATACGCAGTATTTT. Its protein product is CASSGTDGLTDTQYF.

This chain connects TRBV14 to TRBJ1-2; no clear D gene. The germline CDR1 and CDR2 sequences are SGHDN and FVKESK. The V end lost 3 bases, the J end lost 1 base, and 6 bases lay between the germline ends. The CDR3 totals 13 residues. The DNA for the CDR3 is TGTGCCAGCAGCCAGAGATATAACTATGGCTACACCTTC. It yields the protein CASSQRYNYGYTF.

About this clone itself: A read error may account for a junction end that differs from germline. The genes are TRBV11-3 and TRBJ2-5, with TRBD1 identical over 10 bases. This CDR3 comprises 14 residues. Germline CDR1 SGHNT, CDR2 YENEEA. CDR3 bases: TGTGCCAGCAGTTTAGACAGGGGGCACGAGACCCAGTACTTC. Translating gives CASSLDRGHETQYF.

This rearrangement joins TRBV18 to TRBJ1-2, with D uncertain. The CDR3 contains 12 residues. Germline V gene sequence: CDR1 KGHSH, CDR2 LQKENI. The V end lost 2 bases, the J end lost 9 bases, and 10 bases lay between the germline ends. DNA of the CDR3: TGTGCCAGCTCACCAGACGGGTTGAGCTACACCTTC. Amino acids: CASSPDGLSYTF.

In its sample, this clone was seen a few times. The chain couples TRBV19 to TRBJ1-2; 7 bases align to TRBD1. CDR3 size: 15 residues. V lost 7 bases to trimming and J lost 3 bases; unmatched junction nucleotides: 11. Per germline, CDR1 LNHDA and CDR2 SQIVND (reference sequence). DNA for the CDR3: TGTGCCAGTATCCAGGGGGAGGAAAGCGACTATGGCTACACCTTC. Its protein product is CASIQGEESDYGYTF.

This chain connects TRBV10-2 to TRBJ2-2, with 10 bases aligning to TRBD2. This CDR3 has 15 amino acids. Germline values: CDR1 WSHSY, CDR2 SAAADI. The trim removed 7 bases at V and 4 bases at J, leaving 6 bases unmatched. The CDR3 coding sequence is TGCGCCAGCACCTCCAGCGGGGGGGTCACCGGGGAGCTGTTTTTT. Its translation is CASTSSGGVTGELFF.

By sample share, this clone is medium-sized. J is TRBJ1-1 and V is TRBV11-3; TRBD1 might be the D (6 bases). Trimming stripped 5 bases from V and 4 bases from J, with 14 bases between. The CDR3 extends over 14 amino acids. Germline V gene sequence: CDR1 SGHNT, CDR2 YENEEA. CDR3 sequence: CASSPQQGPTEAFF. For the CDR3, the DNA is TGTGCCAGCAGCCCCCAACAGGGTCCCACTGAAGCTTTCTTT.

This chain links TRBV29-1 with TRBJ1-2; 9 bases line up with TRBD1. The junction had 12 bases not matched to a gene; V was cut back by 6 bases and J by 4 bases. CDR3 size: 15 residues. CDR1 and CDR2 (germline): SQVTM, ANQGSEA. In nucleotides, the CDR3 is TGCAGCGTGCCGACAGGGGGAGAAACTGCCTATGGCTACACCTTC. Encoded protein: CSVPTGGETAYGYTF.

This chain joins TRBV18 and TRBJ2-7, with D maybe TRBD1 (5 bases). Germline V gene lookup returns CDR1 KGHSH and CDR2 LQKENI. Deletions cut 3 bases from V and 2 bases from J, with 8 bases between. This CDR3 contains 13 residues. CDR3 loop: CASSPATAYEQYF. The CDR3 region has the DNA TGTGCCAGCTCACCGGCGACAGCCTACGAGCAGTACTTC.

The J gene is TRBJ2-6, the V gene TRBV19; 8 nucleotides align to TRBD1. In germline, CDR1 is LNHDA, CDR2 SQIVND (reference sequence). This CDR3 region has 18 residues. V shed 5 bases, J shed 2 bases, and the junction held 11 bases outside the gene matches. The CDR3 bases are TGTGCCAGTAGTGTGTATGCAGGGGGCGGTACTGGGGCCAACGTCCTGACTTTC. It encodes CASSVYAGGGTGANVLTF.

The chain combines TRBV11-3 with TRBJ2-1, with D perhaps TRBD2 (5 bases). Germline V gene data show CDR1 as SGHNT and CDR2 as YENEEA. V dropped 2 bases and J dropped 7 bases, with 12 bases sitting between them. This CDR3 has 14 amino acids. CDR3 nucleotide sequence: TGTGCCAGCAGCTTACGTGGGAGCGCGAATGAGCAGTTCTTC. It translates to CASSLRGSANEQFF.

The chain recombines TRBV11-3 with TRBJ1-4; the D is unclear. This CDR3 has 18 amino acids. The V gene lost 2 bases and the J gene lost 7 bases, with 23 bases spanning the gap. Per the germline V gene, CDR1 is SGHNT and CDR2 is YENEEA. The CDR3 loop is CASSLSTSQPVEGEKLFF. CDR3 DNA: TGTGCCAGCAGCTTATCCACATCTCAACCGGTTGAGGGTGAAAAACTGTTTTTT.

The chain uses TRBV9 and TRBJ2-1; D assignment may be TRBD1 or TRBD2 (5 bases each). The CDR3 has 13 amino acids. Germline assignment: CDR1 SGDLS and CDR2 YYNGEE. Trimming shortened V by 5 bases and J by 12 bases, and 18 bases separated the two germline ends. CDR3 in amino acids: CASSPRGAARQFF. Written as DNA, the CDR3 is TGTGCCAGCAGTCCCCGAGGGGCAGCAAGGCAGTTCTTC.

This chain links TRBV30 with TRBJ1-1; maybe TRBD1 (5 bases). This CDR3 is built from 13 residues. CDR1 is GTSNPN and CDR2 is SVGIG in the germline V gene (reference sequence). With 5 bases removed from V and 3 bases from J, the gap between germline ends came to 13 bases. The CDR3, as DNA: TGTGCCTGGTTCCGGGGGGTGGACACTGAAGCTTTCTTT. Translated: CAWFRGVDTEAFF.

The chain uses TRBV25-1 and TRBJ2-5, with D perhaps given as TRBD1 or TRBD2 (5 bases each). This CDR3 region has 14 residues. Germline V CDR1 and CDR2: MGHDK, SYGVNS. Trimming cost V 1 base and J 1 base, with 7 bases left between them. CDR3 DNA sequence: TGTGCCAGCAGTGAATGGGACGGCCAAGAGACCCAGTACTTC. Translation gives CASSEWDGQETQYF.

The chain carries TRBV19 and TRBJ1-1; D ambiguous. Deletions cut 1 base from V and 4 bases from J, with 10 bases between. This CDR3 contains 14 residues. Germline loops: CDR1 LNHDA, CDR2 SQIVND (reference sequence). The CDR3 reads CASSIVVVSTEAFF. Written as DNA, the CDR3 is TGTGCCAGTAGTATAGTCGTGGTCTCCACTGAAGCTTTCTTT.

This clone is judged large. This rearrangement joins TRBV4-1 to TRBJ2-5; D might be TRBD2 (6 bases). The CDR3 is 16 residues long. V dropped 1 base and J dropped 5 bases, with 17 bases sitting between them. Germline V gene sequence: CDR1 MGHRA, CDR2 YSYEKL. In nucleotides, the CDR3 is TGCGCCAGCAGCCAAGCCCATGGGGGGATTCCGGAGACCCAGTACTTC. It codes for CASSQAHGGIPETQYF.

V and J are TRBV6-8 and TRBJ2-3; TRBD1 or TRBD2 may be the D gene (5 bases each). CDR1 is MNHGY and CDR2 is SAAAGT in the germline V gene. The CDR3 runs to 17 residues. V lost 0 bases to trimming and J lost 0 bases, with 13 bases between them. Here the CDR3 reads CASSYSIGGTSTDTQYF. DNA of the CDR3: TGTGCCAGCAGTTACTCGATTGGGGGAACTAGCACAGATACGCAGTATTTT.

This clone was picked up a small number of times. This chain uses TRBV18 with TRBJ2-7; possibly TRBD2 for D (5 bases). CDR1 is KGHSH and CDR2 is LQKENI in the germline V gene. The CDR3 extends over 15 amino acids. V was shortened by 5 bases and J by 3 bases, with 17 bases between the two germline ends. CDR3 loop: CASSTEASGYYEQYF. For the CDR3, the DNA is TGTGCCAGCTCAACAGAGGCCAGCGGATACTACGAGCAGTACTTC.